This TCR beta chain was sequenced in a study of T-cell reconstitution after alpha-beta-depleted transplantation in children. This sample's TCRbeta library carried unique molecular identifier barcodes. Each CDR3 protein gets one entry after TCRdb re-called the PCR reads with MiXCR. Of approximately 420,000 distinct CDR3 sequences in the sample, 11% were seen once. The clonotype originates from a human donor who donated a stem cell graft to a child with acute myeloid leukemia. The source was PBMCs from the stem cell graft donor, collected from the stem cell graft.

CDR3 coding DNA: TGTGCCAGCAGCTTGTTTTATCTGGATAGCGGGAAGTACGAGCAGTACTTC. It translates to CASSLFYLDSGKYEQYF. The rearrangement uses TRBV5-4 and TRBJ2-7, with 8 bases aligning to TRBD2. V shed 1 base and J 4 bases; nucleotides not matched to a gene: 13. The CDR3 spans 17 residues. CDR1 SGHNT and CDR2 YYREEE come from the germline V gene (reference sequence).